The rows below give T cell receptor beta chains drawn from one sample of a study of cytomegalovirus exposure and HLA in healthy donors. Method: immunoSEQ multiplex PCR; TCRdb's copy keeps in-frame clones and lacks some. The top ten hold 3% to 5% of the sample, which has around 94,000 clones, about three fifths seen once. Sequenced material: PBMCs. These receptors were obtained from a young man in good health and CMV-seronegative. Each CDR3 is given with its conserved first and last residue.

>TRBV28
CATQAITEAFF
>TRBV7-8
CASSFGAGFGGSPLHF
>TRBV2
CASSESGRSRETQYF
>TRBV7-2
CASAARIGGENEQFF
>TRBV11-2
CASSFRTSGRASSSHEQYF
>TRBV10-3
CAISAAGGLSYEQYF
>TRBV5-1
CASSPEQGRDTQYF
>TRBV4-1
CASSPLAGGNEQYF
>TRBV7-9
CASSSGTSGNTDTQYF
>TRBV4-2
CASSQSGQALRGYTF
>TRBV11-2
CASRDLGEEDIQYF
>TRBV28
CASSFILFRFIQTFTEAFF
>TRBV7-3
CASSPQTGFGANVLTF
>TRBV7-3
CASSPTRLADTDTQYF
>TRBV19
CASGVKGSAWDEQFF
>TRBV7-9
CASSFEGRQETQYF
>TRBV11-3
CASSLFAGKSNEQFF
>TRBV27
CASSFRSYEGGYEQYF
>TRBV7-2
CASSPGQGAGQPQHF
>TRBV28
CASSQLPGTGGTTDTQYF
>TRBV18
CASSPGQNTGELFF
>TRBV25-1
CASSEYGVGTDTQYF
>TRBV19
CASTRTADYGYTF
>TRBV7-6
CASSDPSTEAFF
>TRBV11-1
CASRKDSSSYEQYF
>TRBV25-1
CASSEAGAGNTIYF
>TRBV7-9
CAISTGFGANVLTF
>TRBV11-2
CASSFWRERSDEQFF
>TRBV25-1
CASSSPGTGGLQPQHF
>TRBV29-1
CSVEAEGGAYYEQYF
>TRBV14
CASSQGGGLAGSYEQYF